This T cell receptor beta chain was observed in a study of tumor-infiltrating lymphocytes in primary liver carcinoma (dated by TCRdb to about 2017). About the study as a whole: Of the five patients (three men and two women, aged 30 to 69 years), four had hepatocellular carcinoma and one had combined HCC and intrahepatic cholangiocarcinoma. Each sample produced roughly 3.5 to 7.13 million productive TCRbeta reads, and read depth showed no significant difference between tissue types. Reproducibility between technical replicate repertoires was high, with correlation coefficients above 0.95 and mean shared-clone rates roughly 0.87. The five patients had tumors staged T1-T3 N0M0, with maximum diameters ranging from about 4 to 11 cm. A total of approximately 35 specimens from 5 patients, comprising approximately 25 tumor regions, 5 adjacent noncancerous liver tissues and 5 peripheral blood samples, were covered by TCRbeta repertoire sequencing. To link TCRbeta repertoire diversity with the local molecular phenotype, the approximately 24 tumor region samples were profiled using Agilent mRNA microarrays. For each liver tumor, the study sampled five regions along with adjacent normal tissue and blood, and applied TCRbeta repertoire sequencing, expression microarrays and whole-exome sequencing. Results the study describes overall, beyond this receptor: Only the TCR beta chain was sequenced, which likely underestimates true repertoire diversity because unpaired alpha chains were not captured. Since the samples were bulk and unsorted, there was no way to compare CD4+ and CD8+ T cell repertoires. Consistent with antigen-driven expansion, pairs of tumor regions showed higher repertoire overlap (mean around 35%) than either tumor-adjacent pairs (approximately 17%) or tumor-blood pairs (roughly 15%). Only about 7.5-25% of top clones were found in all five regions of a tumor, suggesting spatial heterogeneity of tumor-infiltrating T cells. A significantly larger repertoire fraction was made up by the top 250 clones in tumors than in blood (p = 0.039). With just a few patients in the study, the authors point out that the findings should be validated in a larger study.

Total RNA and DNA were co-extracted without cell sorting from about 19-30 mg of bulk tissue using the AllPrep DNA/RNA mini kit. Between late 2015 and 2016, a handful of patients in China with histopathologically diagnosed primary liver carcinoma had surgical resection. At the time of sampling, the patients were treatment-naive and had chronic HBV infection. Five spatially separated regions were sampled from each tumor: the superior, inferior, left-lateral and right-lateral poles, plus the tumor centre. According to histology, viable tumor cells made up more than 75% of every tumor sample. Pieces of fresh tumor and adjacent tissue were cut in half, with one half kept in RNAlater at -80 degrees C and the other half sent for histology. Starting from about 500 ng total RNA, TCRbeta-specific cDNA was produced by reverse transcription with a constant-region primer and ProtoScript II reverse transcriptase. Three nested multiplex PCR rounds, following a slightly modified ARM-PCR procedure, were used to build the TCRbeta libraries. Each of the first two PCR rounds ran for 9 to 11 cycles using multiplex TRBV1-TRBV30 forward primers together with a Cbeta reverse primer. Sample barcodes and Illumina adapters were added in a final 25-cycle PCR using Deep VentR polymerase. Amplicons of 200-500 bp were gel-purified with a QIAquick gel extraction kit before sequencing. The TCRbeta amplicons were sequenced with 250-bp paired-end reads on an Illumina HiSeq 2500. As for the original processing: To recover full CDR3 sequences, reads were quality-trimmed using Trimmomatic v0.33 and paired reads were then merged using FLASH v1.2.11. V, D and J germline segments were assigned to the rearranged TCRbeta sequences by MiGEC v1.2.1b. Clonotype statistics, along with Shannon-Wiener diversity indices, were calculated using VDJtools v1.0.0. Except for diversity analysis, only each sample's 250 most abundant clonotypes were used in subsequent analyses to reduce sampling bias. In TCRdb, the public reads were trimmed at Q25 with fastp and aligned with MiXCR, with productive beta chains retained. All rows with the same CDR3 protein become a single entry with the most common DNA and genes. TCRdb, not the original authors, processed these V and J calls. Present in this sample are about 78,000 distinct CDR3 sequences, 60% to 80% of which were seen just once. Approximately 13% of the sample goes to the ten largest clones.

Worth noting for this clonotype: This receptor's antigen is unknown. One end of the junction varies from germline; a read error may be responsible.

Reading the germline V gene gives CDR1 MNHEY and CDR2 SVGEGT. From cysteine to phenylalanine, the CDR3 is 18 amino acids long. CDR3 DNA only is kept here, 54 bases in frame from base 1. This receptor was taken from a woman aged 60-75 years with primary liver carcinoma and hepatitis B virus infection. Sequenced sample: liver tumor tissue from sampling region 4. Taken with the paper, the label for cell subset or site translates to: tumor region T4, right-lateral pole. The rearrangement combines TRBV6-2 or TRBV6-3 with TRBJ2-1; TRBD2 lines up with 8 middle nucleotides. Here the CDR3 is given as CVSSPGTSGRGTYNEQFF. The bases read TGTGTCAGCAGTCCCGGGACTAGTGGGAGAGGAACCTACAATGAGCAGTTCTTC.